The 14 T cell receptor beta chains given below trace back to one sample, sequenced in a study of cytomegalovirus exposure and HLA in healthy donors. 13 Jbeta primers and 60 Vbeta primers were used for the PCR. Profiling relied on immunoSEQ multiplex PCR, and the TCRdb table lists in-frame clones only, not all of them. Altogether more than 70,000 clones are present, roughly three quarters being singletons, with the ten largest covering around 2.9%. What was sequenced was PBMCs. The receptors shown here come from a man aged 35 to 55 in good health and CMV-seronegative.

The rearrangement joins TRBV27 to TRBJ2-7, with a weak D call TRBD2 (5 bases). The CDR3 runs to 12 residues. CDR1 is MNHEY, CDR2 SMNVEV, per germline (reference sequence). Trimming took 5 bases from V and 4 from J, leaving 9 bases between them. In DNA form, the CDR3 reads TGTGCCAGCAGTCCCACGGGGTACGAGCAGTACTTC. Translated: CASSPTGYEQYF.

This chain joins TRBV4-2 and TRBJ1-2, with D perhaps TRBD1 (5 bases). The CDR3 is 13 residues long. The V end lost 8 bases, the J end lost 4 bases, and 14 bases lay between the germline ends. Germline loops: CDR1 LGHNA, CDR2 YNFKEQ. CDR3 loop: CASSEDRFYGYTF. CDR3 DNA: TGTGCCAGCTCCGAAGACAGATTCTATGGCTACACCTTC.

The DNA of the CDR3 is TGTGCCAGCAGAGGGGCGGGATCCTTATTCGTTTCACCCCTCCACTTT. This gives the protein CASRGAGSLFVSPLHF. V is TRBV7-9 and J is TRBJ1-6; possibly TRBD1 for D (5 bases). The CDR3 totals 16 residues. The V and J ends lost 6 bases and 9 bases respectively, with 21 bases between them. Germline CDR1 reads SEHNR; CDR2 reads FQNEAQ (reference sequence).

The genes are TRBV21-1 and TRBJ1-2; TRBD1, the table's D call, was not compared with the DNA. TRBV21-1 is a pseudogene locus. The CDR3 is 14 amino acids. The CDR3 is CASSTGQGAGGYTF. The CDR3 DNA sequence: TGTGCCAGCAGCACCGGACAGGGGGCGGGTGGCTACACCTTC.

CDR3 loop: CASSFQGDSPLHF. The CDR3 coding sequence is TGTGCCAGCAGCTTCCAGGGTGATTCACCCCTCCACTTT. The gene calls are TRBV7-9 and TRBJ1-6; perhaps TRBD1 as D (5 bases). Germline CDR1 is SEHNR and CDR2 is FQNEAQ (reference sequence). The CDR3 contains 13 residues. V was clipped by 3 bases and J by 8 bases, with 8 bases between them.

This sequence joins TRBV5-8 and TRBJ1-2; D is possibly TRBD1 (5 bases). The germline V gene has CDR1 SGHTS and CDR2 YDEGEE. V was clipped by 0 bases and J by 4 bases, with 10 bases between them. The CDR3 totals 14 residues. The CDR3 protein is CASSLAGRAYGYTF. The CDR3 DNA sequence: TGTGCCAGCAGCTTGGCAGGCAGGGCCTATGGCTACACCTTC. The whole variable domain, remainder taken from reference TRBV5-8 and TRBJ1-2, is EAGVTQSPTHLIKTRGQQATLRCSPISGHTSVYWYQQALGLGLQFLLWYDEGEERNRGNFPPRFSGRQFPNYSSELNVNALELEDSALYLCASSLAGRAYGYTFGSGTRLTVV.

This chain links TRBV6-1 with TRBJ1-1, with a tentative D call TRBD1 (5 bases). V lost 5 bases, J lost 4 bases, and 8 bases lay in between. The CDR3 is 12 amino acids. CDR1 MNHNS and CDR2 SASEGT come from the germline V gene. The CDR3: CASSSGITEAFF. CDR3 nucleotides: TGTGCCAGCAGTTCAGGGATCACTGAAGCTTTCTTT.

The J gene is TRBJ1-2, the V gene TRBV18; 7 bases are a match to TRBD1. Germline CDR1 and CDR2: KGHSH and LQKENI. V shed 2 bases and J 7 bases; nucleotides not matched to a gene: 4. This CDR3 contains 13 residues. The CDR3 DNA reads as TGTGCCAGCTCACCAGACAGGGCTCGTGGCTACACCTTC. It encodes CASSPDRARGYTF.

V gene TRBV7-9 combines with J gene TRBJ1-4, with a weak D call TRBD1 (6 bases). The CDR3 totals 14 residues. The V gene's germline CDR1 is SEHNR and CDR2 FQNEAQ (reference sequence). V was clipped by 2 bases and J by 5 bases, with 9 bases between them. The CDR3 sequence: CASSLQGINEKLFF. For the CDR3, the DNA is TGTGCCAGCAGCTTACAGGGGATCAATGAAAAACTGTTTTTT.

This clone was observed a single time. This sequence joins TRBV29-1 and TRBJ1-4; D not resolved. Trimming stripped 7 bases from V and 4 bases from J, with 13 bases between. The CDR3 is made up of 13 amino acids. The V gene's germline CDR1 is SQVTM and CDR2 ANQGSEA. The CDR3 reads CSAKEGNNEKLFF. The CDR3 DNA reads as TGCAGCGCTAAGGAGGGAAATAATGAAAAACTGTTTTTT.

V gene TRBV29-1 combines with J gene TRBJ2-6, with 9 nucleotides matching TRBD1. This CDR3 has 16 residues. Germline V CDR1 and CDR2: SQVTM, ANQGSEA. V lost 5 bases to trimming and J lost 1 base; unmatched junction nucleotides: 6. The CDR3 region has the DNA TGCAGCGTTCCCCGGGACAGGGTGTCTGGGGCCAACGTCCTGACTTTC. Protein sequence: CSVPRDRVSGANVLTF.

This clone was detected only a few times. This chain uses TRBV6-5 with TRBJ2-2; D is perhaps TRBD1 (5 bases). V lost 6 bases and J lost 6, with 5 bases in between. This CDR3 has 11 residues. Germline V gene lookup returns CDR1 MNHEY and CDR2 SVGAGI. The DNA for the CDR3 is TGTGCCAGCAGAGGGGCCGGGGAGCTGTTTTTT. Translating it yields CASRGAGELFF.

J is TRBJ1-2 and V is TRBV19; TRBD1 is a possible D gene (5 bases). V gave up 3 bases and J gave up 2 bases, with 10 bases separating them. Germline CDR1 and CDR2: LNHDA and SQIVND (reference sequence). The CDR3 loop spans 14 amino acids. The CDR3 DNA is TGTGCCAGTAGTATGGCAGGGTTCAACTATGGCTACACCTTC. Encoded protein: CASSMAGFNYGYTF.

The chain carries TRBV28 and TRBJ2-5; D perhaps matches TRBD2 (6 bases). The J call may be wrong; the DNA end is better matched by TRBJ2-7. The germline CDR1 and CDR2 sequences are MDHEN and SYDVKM. The CDR3 sequence is 16 residues long. The CDR3 nucleotides read TGTGCCAGCAGTTTGGTCGGAGGGCAGCTTATCTACGAGCAGTACTTC. This sequence encodes CASSLVGGQLIYEQYF.